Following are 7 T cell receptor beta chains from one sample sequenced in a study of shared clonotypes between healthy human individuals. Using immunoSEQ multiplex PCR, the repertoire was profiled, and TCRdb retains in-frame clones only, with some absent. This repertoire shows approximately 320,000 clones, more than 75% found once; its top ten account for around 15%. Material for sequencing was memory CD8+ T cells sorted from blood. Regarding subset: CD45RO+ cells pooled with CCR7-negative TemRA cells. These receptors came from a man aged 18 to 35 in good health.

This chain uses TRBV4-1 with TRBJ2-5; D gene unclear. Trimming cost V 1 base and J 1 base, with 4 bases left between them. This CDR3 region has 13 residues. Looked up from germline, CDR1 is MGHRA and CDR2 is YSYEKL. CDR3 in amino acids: CASSQGFQETQYF. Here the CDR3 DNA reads TGCGCCAGCAGCCAAGGCTTCCAAGAGACCCAGTACTTC.

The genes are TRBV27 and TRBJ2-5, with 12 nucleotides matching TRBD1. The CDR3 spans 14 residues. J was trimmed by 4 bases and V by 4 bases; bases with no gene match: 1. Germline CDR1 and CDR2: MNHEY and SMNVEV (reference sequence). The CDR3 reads CASSWDRGRETQYF. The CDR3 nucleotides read TGTGCCAGCAGTTGGGACAGGGGGCGAGAGACCCAGTACTTC.

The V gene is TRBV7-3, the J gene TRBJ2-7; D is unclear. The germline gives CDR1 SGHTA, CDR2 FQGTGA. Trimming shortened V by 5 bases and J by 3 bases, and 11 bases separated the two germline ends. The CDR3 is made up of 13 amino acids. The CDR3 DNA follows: TGTGCCAGCAGCCCCTGGCTGGGCTACGAGCAGTACTTC. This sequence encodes CASSPWLGYEQYF.

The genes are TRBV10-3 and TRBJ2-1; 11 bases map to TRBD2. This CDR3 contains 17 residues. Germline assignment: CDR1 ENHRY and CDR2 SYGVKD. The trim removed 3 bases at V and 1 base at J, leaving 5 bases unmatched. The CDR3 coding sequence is TGTGCCATCAGTGAAACTAGCGGGAGAGGGTCCTACAATGAGCAGTTCTTC. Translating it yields CAISETSGRGSYNEQFF.

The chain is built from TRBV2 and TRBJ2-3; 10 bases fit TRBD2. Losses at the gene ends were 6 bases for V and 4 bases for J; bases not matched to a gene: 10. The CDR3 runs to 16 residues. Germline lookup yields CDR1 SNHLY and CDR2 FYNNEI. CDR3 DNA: TGTGCCAGCAGGGGCAGACTAGCGGGCGCCGCAGATACGCAGTATTTT. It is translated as CASRGRLAGAADTQYF.

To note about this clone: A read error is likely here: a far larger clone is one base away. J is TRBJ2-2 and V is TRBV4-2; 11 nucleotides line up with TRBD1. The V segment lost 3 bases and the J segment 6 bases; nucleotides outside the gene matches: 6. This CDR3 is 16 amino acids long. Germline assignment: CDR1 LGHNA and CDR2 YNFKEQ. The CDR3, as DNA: TGTGCCAGCAGCCATGGGGACAGGGGGTTTTCCGGGGAGCTGTTTTTT. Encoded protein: CASSHGDRGFSGELFF.

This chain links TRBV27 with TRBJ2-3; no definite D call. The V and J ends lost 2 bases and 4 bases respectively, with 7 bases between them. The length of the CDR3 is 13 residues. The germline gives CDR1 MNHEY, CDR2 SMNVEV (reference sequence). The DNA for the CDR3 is TGTGCCAGCAGTTTAAGAATGGCAGATACGCAGTATTTT. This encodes CASSLRMADTQYF.